The rows below give T cell receptor beta chains drawn from one sample of a study of blood T cells in healthy people across ages. In TCRdb, the 5' RACE reads were re-called with MiXCR into one record per CDR3 protein. Of roughly 730,000 distinct CDR3 sequences in the sample, 56% were seen once. The sequenced material came from blood. All receptors derive from a man aged 35 to 55 in good health. Each CDR3 is given with its conserved first and last residue. The D gene is left open where the match is weak. Clone size is shown for a subset of rows, as once, few, many or a class of expanded clone.

>TRBJ2-5|.|.|16|TRBV25-1
TGTGCCAGCAGTGCATGGGGTGGGGGGGCGTGGGAGACCCAGTACTTC
CASSAWGGGAWETQYF
>TRBJ2-4|TRBD1|.|16|TRBV5-1
TGCGCCAGCAGCGCCGGGACAGGGGGCTTCGAAAACATTCAGTACTTC
CASSAGTGGFENIQYF
>TRBJ2-7|TRBD2|.|14|TRBV5-1
TGCGCCAGCAGCCATCGGACTAGCGGGTACGAGCAGTACTTC
CASSHRTSGYEQYF
>TRBJ1-6|.|.|13|TRBV3-1
TGTGCCAGCAGCGGGACGGAAAATTCACCCCTCCACTTT
CASSGTENSPLHF
>TRBJ1-2|TRBD1|few|15|TRBV28
TGTGCCAGCAGTCCCCCTGGACAGGGGGCTCGGGGCTACACCTTC
CASSPPGQGARGYTF
>TRBJ1-2|TRBD1|.|14|TRBV5-6
TGTGCCAGCAGCTTCCGGGACAGGGCACCTGGCTACACCTTC
CASSFRDRAPGYTF
>TRBJ2-7|.|.|16|TRBV5-1
TGCGCCAGCAGCGCCACTGGGGGGAACTCCTACAATGAGCAGTACTTC
CASSATGGNSYNEQYF
>TRBJ1-5|.|few|12|TRBV6-2/TRBV6-3
TGTGCCAGCCGCAATAGCAATCAGCCCCAGCATTTT
CASRNSNQPQHF
>TRBJ2-2|.|.|14|TRBV4-3
TGCGCCAGCAGGGGGACATCGGACACCGGGGAGCTGTTTTTT
CASRGTSDTGELFF
>TRBJ2-7|TRBD1|.|14|TRBV6-2/TRBV6-3
TGTGCCAGCAGTCATGGGGACAGAACCTACGAGCAGTACTTC
CASSHGDRTYEQYF
>TRBJ2-5|.|few|15|TRBV5-1
TGCGCCAGCAGCCCACCTTTGCCGGGAGAAGAGACCCAGTACTTC
CASSPPLPGEETQYF
>TRBJ2-7|TRBD1|.|15|TRBV7-9
TGTGCCAGCAGCCCCCGGGACAGTACTCCCTACGAGCAGTACTTC
CASSPRDSTPYEQYF
>TRBJ2-1|.|.|13|TRBV7-3
TGTGCCAGCAGCTCCGCTGGGATGCATGAGCAGTTCTTC
CASSSAGMHEQFF
>TRBJ2-3|TRBD2|.|15|TRBV27
TGTGCCAGCAGTATCCTGACTAGCCACACAGATACGCAGTATTTT
CASSILTSHTDTQYF
>TRBJ2-3|TRBD2|.|16|TRBV4-2
TGTGCCAGCAGCCGGACTAGCGGGAGTGATCTGGATACGCAGTATTTT
CASSRTSGSDLDTQYF
>TRBJ2-7|.|few|14|TRBV20-1
TGCAGTGCTAGAGATCAGGAAATCGACTACGAGCAGTACTTC
CSARDQEIDYEQYF
>TRBJ2-1|.|few|15|TRBV7-3
TGTGCCAGCAGCTTAGCGCACACAGCTTACAATGAGCAGTTCTTC
CASSLAHTAYNEQFF
>TRBJ2-1|.|.|13|TRBV20-1
TGCAGTGCTAGACCGGCGGCCTACAATGAGCAGTTCTTC
CSARPAAYNEQFF
>TRBJ2-1|.|few|15|TRBV3-1
TGTGCCAGCAGCCAAGATGGCAGGGGATTCGATGAGCAGTTCTTC
CASSQDGRGFDEQFF
>TRBJ1-1|.|.|13|TRBV9
TGTGCCAGCAGCGAACAGGGCAGCACTGAAGCTTTCTTT
CASSEQGSTEAFF
>TRBJ2-5|.|few|15|TRBV18
TGTGCCAGCTCACCGAACCAGGGATCTCAAGAGACCCAGTACTTC
CASSPNQGSQETQYF
>TRBJ1-6|.|few|14|TRBV27
TGTGCCAGCAGTTTTTTACAGGGAGGGTCACCCCTCCACTTT
CASSFLQGGSPLHF
>TRBJ2-7|TRBD2|.|17|TRBV11-3
TGTGCCAGCAGTTCTGACGCGGGACTAACCTCTCCTTACGAGCAGTACTTC
CASSSDAGLTSPYEQYF
>TRBJ1-2|.|.|13|TRBV27
TGTGCCAGCAGTCCCGCCGGCCACTATGGCTACACCTTC
CASSPAGHYGYTF
>TRBJ1-2|.|.|13|TRBV18
TGTGCCAGCTCGCACCTCGAAGGGGATGGCTACACCTTC
CASSHLEGDGYTF
>TRBJ2-1|.|few|14|TRBV27
TGTGCCAGCAGTTTGTATACTAGTTTTGGGGAGCAGTTCTTC
CASSLYTSFGEQFF
>TRBJ2-7|TRBD1|few|13|TRBV20-1
TGCAGTGCCAACGGGGACAGCCCCAACGAGCAGTACTTC
CSANGDSPNEQYF
>TRBJ1-6|.|once|14|TRBV7-6
TGTGCCAGCAGTGGGGGCTTGGGTAATTCACCCCTCCACTTT
CASSGGLGNSPLHF
>TRBJ2-1|.|.|15|TRBV6-5
TGTGCCAGCAGTGATGAGGGAAGCTCCTACAATGAGCAGTTCTTC
CASSDEGSSYNEQFF
>TRBJ1-2|.|.|14|TRBV29-1
TGCAGCGTTCAGGAGGCAGGGTTAGGGGGTGGCTACACCTTC
CSVQEAGLGGGYTF
>TRBJ2-3|TRBD2|.|17|TRBV3-1
TGTGCCAGCAGCCAAGGGGGACTAGCGGGGGGCACAGATACGCAGTATTTT
CASSQGGLAGGTDTQYF
>TRBJ2-7|.|.|14|TRBV11-2
TGTGCCAGCAGTCCATCCCAAGCAGGGTACGAGCAGTACTTC
CASSPSQAGYEQYF
>TRBJ1-2|.|.|14|TRBV27
TGTGCCAGCAGTCCCGTGACGGGGAACTATGGCTACACCTTC
CASSPVTGNYGYTF
>TRBJ1-5|.|.|16|TRBV7-9
TGTGCCAGCAGCTTGGACAGCGGGGGCCCTAATCAGCCCCAGCATTTT
CASSLDSGGPNQPQHF
>TRBJ2-1|TRBD2|.|14|TRBV20-1
TGCAGTGCTAGTGAACCTAGCGGGAAAAATGAGCAGTTCTTC
CSASEPSGKNEQFF
>TRBJ1-1|.|.|14|TRBV25-1
TGTGCCAGCATTGGTGGGGGTATGAACACTGAAGCTTTCTTT
CASIGGGMNTEAFF
>TRBJ2-3|.|few|14|TRBV5-1
TGCGCCAGCAGCTTCCGGGACGACACAGATACGCAGTATTTT
CASSFRDDTDTQYF
>TRBJ2-4|TRBD2|.|21|TRBV4-3
TGCGCCAGCAGCCAAGATCGATTGAAATGGCAACTAGCGGGAGGGAAAAACATTCAGTACTTC
CASSQDRLKWQLAGGKNIQYF
>TRBJ1-2|TRBD1|few|12|TRBV29-1
TGCAGCGTGGGGACAGGGAGGGATGGCTACACCTTC
CSVGTGRDGYTF
>TRBJ2-7|.|.|14|TRBV11-1
TGTGCCAGCAGCCCCACTATTGGATTTGGCGAGCAGTACTTC
CASSPTIGFGEQYF
>TRBJ2-5|.|.|13|TRBV15
TGTGCCACTCAGACGGAACAGAAAGAGACCCAGTACTTC
CATQTEQKETQYF
>TRBJ2-1|TRBD2|.|16|TRBV28
TGTGCCAGCAGTTTGGGTTTAGCGGGGACCTACAATGAGCAGTTCTTC
CASSLGLAGTYNEQFF
>TRBJ2-7|.|.|13|TRBV27
TGTGCCAGCAGTCAGACAGTTTCCTACGAGCAGTACTTC
CASSQTVSYEQYF